The clone carrying this TCR beta chain has only a few counts. Antigen: not known. Unique molecular identifiers were incorporated into the prepared TCRbeta library. TCRdb analysed the PCR reads with MiXCR anew, one entry per CDR3 protein. Of fewer than 550,000 distinct CDR3 sequences listed, roughly a tenth are singletons. This entry is derived from a study of T-cell reconstitution after alpha-beta-depleted transplantation in children. General study points: Alpha-beta T cells about two months after transplant reportedly derived from several hundred expanded graft clones. Some patients showed high day-60 TCRbeta diversity, which derived from surviving recipient T cells and thymic progenitors. At the one-year point after transplant, T-cell counts and TCRbeta diversity were found to come mostly from T cells that had been newly produced.

J lost 1 base, V lost 0 bases, and 2 bases had no gene match. Germline V gene data show CDR1 as DFQATT and CDR2 as SNEGSKA (reference sequence). The CDR3 runs to 15 residues. The TCR was taken from a child aged 2 to 10 with inherited bone marrow failure, due to receive a stem cell transplant. The rearrangement joins TRBV20-1 to TRBJ1-4; TRBD1 agrees at 7 bases. The sequencing used PBMCs, collected before TCRalphabeta/CD19-depleted stem cell transplant. The DNA of the CDR3 is TGCAGTGCTAGAGATAACAGGGGAACTAATGAAAAACTGTTTTTT. Translating gives CSARDNRGTNEKLFF.